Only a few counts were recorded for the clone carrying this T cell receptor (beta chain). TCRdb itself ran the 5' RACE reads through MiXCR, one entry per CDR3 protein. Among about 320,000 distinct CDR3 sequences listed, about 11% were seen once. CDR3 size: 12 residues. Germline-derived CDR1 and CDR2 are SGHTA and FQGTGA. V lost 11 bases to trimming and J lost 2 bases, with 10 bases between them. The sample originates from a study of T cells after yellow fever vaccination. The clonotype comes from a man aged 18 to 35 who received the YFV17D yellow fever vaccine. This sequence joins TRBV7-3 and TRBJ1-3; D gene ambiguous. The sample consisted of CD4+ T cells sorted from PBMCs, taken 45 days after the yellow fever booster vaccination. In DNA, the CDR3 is TGTGCCTTCTACCCGGCTGGAAACACCATATATTTT. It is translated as CAFYPAGNTIYF.